Listed here are 8 T cell receptor beta chains from one sample, sequenced in a study of Tregs in tolerant kidney transplant recipients. Only in-frame clones appear in the TCRdb table, and some are missing; sequencing was by immunoSEQ multiplex PCR. The sample carries under 95,000 clones, around 90% recorded once. The specimen was Tregs from blood, collected before the transplant. The receptors stem from a human donor who received a combined kidney and bone marrow transplant.

The rearrangement joins TRBV28 to TRBJ1-4, with no clear D. V was shortened by 3 bases and J by 8 bases, with 13 bases between the two germline ends. Germline-derived CDR1 and CDR2 are MDHEN and SYDVKM. The CDR3 is 14 residues long. The chain's CDR3 is CASSFSVEGEKLFF. As DNA, the CDR3 is TGTGCCAGCAGTTTTTCGGTCGAGGGAGAAAAACTGTTTTTT.

The chain uses TRBV18 and TRBJ2-1, with D hard to call. Germline-derived CDR1 and CDR2 are KGHSH and LQKENI. The germline V and J ends were trimmed by 5 bases and 5 bases, with 10 bases remaining between them. CDR3 size: 13 residues. The CDR3 spells CASSGQADNEQFF. CDR3 in DNA: TGTGCCAGCTCAGGGCAGGCCGACAATGAGCAGTTCTTC.

For the CDR3, the DNA is TGCGCCAGCAGCCAGGGTTATACTGGAAGTTATGGCTACACCTTC. This codes for CASSQGYTGSYGYTF. The rearrangement uses TRBV4-1 and TRBJ1-2; no clear D gene. The CDR3 sequence is 15 residues long. V was trimmed by 3 bases and J by 5 bases, leaving 16 bases between them. Germline V gene sequence: CDR1 MGHRA, CDR2 YSYEKL.

This rearrangement joins TRBV10-3 to TRBJ1-1, with D unclear. The CDR3 covers 13 residues. Trimming cost V 1 base and J 6 bases, with 9 bases left between them. CDR1 is ENHRY and CDR2 is SYGVKD in the germline V gene. The CDR3 protein is CAISELQIPEAFF. In nucleotides, the CDR3 is TGTGCCATCAGTGAGTTACAGATCCCTGAAGCTTTCTTT.

With regard to this clone: A read error may account for a junction end that differs from germline. The rearrangement uses TRBV6-5 and TRBJ1-3; D perhaps matches TRBD1 (5 bases). Germline V gene sequence: CDR1 MNHEY, CDR2 SVGAGI. This CDR3 has 14 residues. CDR3 loop: CASSATFGGSTIYF. The CDR3 DNA sequence: TGTGCCAGCAGTGCTACATTTGGGGGAAGCACCATATATTTT.

V and J are TRBV6-1 and TRBJ2-7, with TRBD2 matching 9 bases. Germline CDR1 and CDR2: MNHNS and SASEGT. V was pared by 6 bases and J by 6 bases, with 3 bases of the junction left unmatched. This CDR3 has 12 residues. CDR3: CASRRLAAEQYF. The CDR3 bases are TGTGCCAGCAGGCGACTAGCGGCCGAGCAGTACTTC.

This chain's CDR3 is CASSLATGGIQPQHF. CDR3 in DNA: TGTGCCAGCAGCTTAGCAACGGGGGGGATCCAGCCCCAGCATTTT. The rearrangement uses TRBV7-2 and TRBJ1-5; perhaps TRBD1 as D (5 bases). Trimming pared 0 bases from V and 7 bases from J, leaving 13 bases between. CDR1 and CDR2 (germline): SGHTA, FQGNSA. This CDR3 spans 15 amino acids.

The J gene is TRBJ2-2, the V gene TRBV18; D gene ambiguous. The length of the CDR3 is 17 residues. Per germline, CDR1 KGHSH and CDR2 LQKENI. V was pared by 0 bases and J by 4 bases, with 15 bases between. The CDR3 is CASSPPFGVGRTGELFF. CDR3 sequence (DNA): TGTGCCAGCTCACCACCGTTTGGAGTTGGACGCACCGGGGAGCTGTTTTTT.